This is a list of T cell receptor beta chains from one sample in a study of shared clonotypes between healthy human individuals. Here immunoSEQ multiplex PCR was the method, and the copy in TCRdb shows in-frame clones only, minus some. The sample has 2 million to 2.5 million clones; around 95% are singletons. The sample comprised naive CD4+ T cells sorted from blood. These receptors came from a man younger than 35 in good health. Both conserved end residues are part of each CDR3. D genes are given only for firm matches. Size values are once, few and many counts, or a class for expanded clones, and some rows have none.

size,J,D,V,DNA,CDR3
NA,TRBJ2-2,NA,TRBV5-4,TGTGCCAGCAGCTTGGCCCGGGGCGCGAACACCGGGGAGCTGTTTTTT,CASSLARGANTGELFF
NA,TRBJ2-1,TRBD1,TRBV7-9,TGTGCCAGCAGCCCACCCGAGGACAGGCGCTACAATGAGCAGTTCTTC,CASSPPEDRRYNEQFF
NA,TRBJ1-1,NA,TRBV28,TGTGCCAGCAGTTTCGGTAGGACTGAAGCTTTCTTT,CASSFGRTEAFF
NA,TRBJ2-3,TRBD2,TRBV29-1,TGCAGCGTTGCGTTTAGACTAGCGGCGGGCACAGATACGCAGTATTTT,CSVAFRLAAGTDTQYF
NA,TRBJ2-7,NA,TRBV2,TGTGCCAGCAGTGGTCGCAGAGACTACGAGCAGTACTTC,CASSGRRDYEQYF
NA,TRBJ1-1,NA,TRBV7-2,TGTGCCAGCAGCTTATACGGCAGGGTGGATGCTTTCTTT,CASSLYGRVDAFF
NA,TRBJ2-1,TRBD1,TRBV28,TGTGCCAGCCGACAGGGTGGGTCCTACAATGAGCAGTTCTTC,CASRQGGSYNEQFF
NA,TRBJ2-5,TRBD1,TRBV7-2,TGTGCCAGCAGCTTTAATGGACAGGGAATCCAAGAGACCCAGTACTTC,CASSFNGQGIQETQYF
NA,TRBJ1-1,TRBD1,TRBV28,TGTGCCAGCAGTTTCGGTGGGAGGACAGGGGCTTTCTTT,CASSFGGRTGAFF
few,TRBJ1-2,TRBD1,TRBV7-2,TGTGCCAGCAGCTCGGGACAGAACTATGGCTACACCTTC,CASSSGQNYGYTF
NA,TRBJ2-6,NA,TRBV4-3,TGCGCCAGCAGCTACATCGGTTCCCGCTCTGGGGCCAACGTCCTGACTTTC,CASSYIGSRSGANVLTF
NA,TRBJ2-7,NA,TRBV9,TGTGCCAGCAGCCCCCGAGTGCCTCTGGTGTACGAGCAGTACTTC,CASSPRVPLVYEQYF
NA,TRBJ1-5,TRBD1,TRBV7-6,TGTGCCAGCAGCCGGACAGGGGGGAGCAATCAGCCCCAGCATTTT,CASSRTGGSNQPQHF
NA,TRBJ1-5,NA,TRBV5-6,TGTGCCAGCAGCTTCAGACAGATTAGCAATCAGCCCCAGCATTTT,CASSFRQISNQPQHF
NA,TRBJ2-2,TRBD2,TRBV30,TGTGCCGGCTTGACAGGGCTCACTAGCGGGATCTTTGACGGGGAGCTGTTTTTT,CAGLTGLTSGIFDGELFF
NA,TRBJ2-2,TRBD1,TRBV2,TGTGCCAGCAGTGGGGACAGGGCCACCGGGGAGCTGTTTTTT,CASSGDRATGELFF
once,TRBJ2-5,NA,TRBV12-5,TGTGCTAGTGGTTTGGACCGAGGGCTCCAAGAGACCCAGTACTTC,CASGLDRGLQETQYF
NA,TRBJ1-2,NA,TRBV29-1,TGCAGCGCGGTTCCAAAGGCCAGGGGCCAAGGGAGTTATGGCTACACCTTC,CSAVPKARGQGSYGYTF
NA,TRBJ2-5,TRBD2,TRBV11-3,TGTGCCAGCAGCCCAGGAAGCGGGGTAGCAGGAGAGACCCAGTACTTC,CASSPGSGVAGETQYF
NA,TRBJ1-4,NA,TRBV18,TGTGCCAGCTCACCGTTGACAGGCAATGAAAAACTGTTTTTT,CASSPLTGNEKLFF
NA,TRBJ2-7,TRBD1,TRBV5-1,TGCGCCAGCAGCTCGGGACAGGGGTGGACCTACGAGCAGTACTTC,CASSSGQGWTYEQYF
NA,TRBJ2-7,NA,TRBV28,TGTGCCAGCAGTTCCCCAGCCCGACGGGGCTCCTACGAGCAGTACTTC,CASSSPARRGSYEQYF
NA,TRBJ2-2,TRBD1,TRBV10-1,TGCGCCAGCAGTGAGGGTTTCGGGACAGGGGATACCGGGGAGCTGTTTTTT,CASSEGFGTGDTGELFF
NA,TRBJ2-2,TRBD2,TRBV9,TGTGCCAGCAGCTTCAGACTAGCGGGGTATACTTCGAACACCGGGGAGCTGTTTTTT,CASSFRLAGYTSNTGELFF
NA,TRBJ2-3,TRBD2,TRBV7-9,TGTGCCAGCAGTTCTAGCGGGGCACGCACAGATACGCAGTATTTT,CASSSSGARTDTQYF
NA,TRBJ2-3,NA,TRBV10-3,TGTGCCATCGGACAGAACGGGGCAGATACGCAGTATTTT,CAIGQNGADTQYF
NA,TRBJ2-2,NA,TRBV11-2,TGTGCCAGCAGCTTAGTTCTGGGGAACACCGGGGAGCTGTTTTTT,CASSLVLGNTGELFF
NA,TRBJ2-5,NA,TRBV18,TGTGCCAGCTCACCACCGGTATTAGAAGGAGAGACCCAGTACTTC,CASSPPVLEGETQYF
NA,TRBJ2-5,NA,TRBV5-3,TGTGCCAGAAGCTACCTATGGACTGCGGAGACCCAGTACTTC,CARSYLWTAETQYF
NA,TRBJ2-3,TRBD2,TRBV6-5,TGTGCCAGCAGCAGTAGCGGGGCGAGCACAGATACGCAGTATTTT,CASSSSGASTDTQYF
NA,TRBJ2-2,NA,TRBV25-1,TGTGCCAGCAGTGATCTGGGCCCCGCGCGGGACGGGGAGCTGTTTTTT,CASSDLGPARDGELFF
NA,TRBJ1-4,NA,TRBV28,TGTGCCAGCACGGCAGGGAATGAAAAACTGTTTTTT,CASTAGNEKLFF
NA,TRBJ1-5,NA,TRBV2,TGTGCCAGCAGTGAGGGATTCCCTCAGCCCCAGCATTTT,CASSEGFPQPQHF
NA,TRBJ1-2,NA,TRBV6-1,TGTGCCAGTAAAGGTCAGAACTATGGCTACACCTTC,CASKGQNYGYTF
NA,TRBJ2-5,NA,TRBV2,TGTGCCAGCAGTGAAGGAGGACGCAACCAAGAGACCCAGTACTTC,CASSEGGRNQETQYF
NA,TRBJ2-5,NA,TRBV4-1,TGCGCCAGCAGCCAAGATGCCAGGGGAGGTCGCGAGACCCAGTACTTC,CASSQDARGGRETQYF
NA,TRBJ1-5,NA,TRBV5-6,TGTGCCAGCAGCTTTGGGGGGAGCAATCAGCCCCAGCATTTT,CASSFGGSNQPQHF
NA,TRBJ1-4,TRBD1,TRBV15,TGTGCCACCAGCAGAGGGGATTGGGTGCGGGACAGTAATGAAAAACTGTTTTTT,CATSRGDWVRDSNEKLFF
NA,TRBJ2-7,NA,TRBV4-3,TGCGCCAGCAGCCAAGACGGCACGGACGGGTCCTACGAGCAGTACTTC,CASSQDGTDGSYEQYF
NA,TRBJ2-7,TRBD2,TRBV11-3,TGTGCCAGCAGCTCGAGCGGGAGGGAGCAGTACTTC,CASSSSGREQYF
NA,TRBJ2-3,NA,TRBV6-1,TGTGCCAGCAGTGCATGGCTAACTCGCACAGATACGCAGTATTTT,CASSAWLTRTDTQYF
NA,TRBJ1-6,NA,TRBV10-1,TGCGCCAGCAGTCCGGACCGAAATTCACCCCTCCACTTT,CASSPDRNSPLHF
NA,TRBJ2-7,NA,TRBV11-2,TGTGCCAGCAGATTGGACGGGGGACCCTACGAGCAGTACTTC,CASRLDGGPYEQYF
NA,TRBJ1-3,NA,TRBV10-2,TGCGCCAGCAGTGAGGTAGGCGAGGCTGGAAACACCATATATTTT,CASSEVGEAGNTIYF